The 9 T cell receptor beta chains presented below share a single source sample, sequenced in a study of spatial heterogeneity in lung cancer. Study findings and constraints: How many expanded intratumoral alpha and beta TCRs were present tracked the tumor mutation count, which was a count of nonsynonymous mutations.

No antigen has been assigned to these receptors. Time point given: sample taken at primary tumor resection. TCRdb redid the calling of the 5' RACE reads with MiXCR, one entry per CDR3 protein. This sample has about 10,000 distinct CDR3 sequences, with roughly an eighth found just once. The sequencing used lung tumor tissue, collected at surgery. The receptors come from a male donor with early-stage non-small cell lung cancer.

This clonotype ranks as medium-sized (0.01 to 0.1%). The J gene is TRBJ1-4, the V gene TRBV7-8; TRBD1 matches 7 bases. The V gene end was trimmed by 3 bases and the J gene end by 3 bases; junction bases not matched to a gene: 1. Germline lookup yields CDR1 SGHVS and CDR2 FQNEAQ. This CDR3 is built from 14 residues. The DNA of the CDR3 is TGTGCCAGCAGCTTGAGGGGGCCTAATGAAAAACTGTTTTTT. It encodes CASSLRGPNEKLFF.

By share, this clonotype ranks as medium-sized. The CDR3 sequence: CASSQDGSWTSGRPPPTIEQFF. Written as DNA, the CDR3 is TGCGCCAGCAGCCAAGATGGGTCTTGGACTAGCGGGAGGCCCCCGCCTACAATTGAGCAGTTCTTC. V gene TRBV4-1 combines with J gene TRBJ2-1; 14 nucleotides align to TRBD2. Per germline, CDR1 MGHRA and CDR2 YSYEKL. The V and J ends lost 0 bases and 9 bases, in that order; junction bases with no gene match: 22. The CDR3 covers 22 residues.

The chain couples TRBV18 to TRBJ2-1, with D hard to call. The CDR3 length is 14 residues. Germline V gives CDR1 KGHSH, CDR2 LQKENI. The germline V and J ends were trimmed by 1 base and 7 bases, with 11 bases remaining between them. The CDR3 sequence: CASSPQSGTNEQFF. Written as DNA, the CDR3 is TGTGCCAGCTCACCACAATCAGGAACTAATGAGCAGTTCTTC.

This clonotype was observed a handful of times. The chain couples TRBV29-1 to TRBJ2-5; no clear D gene. CDR1 is SQVTM and CDR2 is ANQGSEA in the germline V gene. The CDR3 loop spans 12 amino acids. The V end was cut by 4 bases, the J end by 5 bases, with 11 bases between. CDR3: CSVGRLSETQYF. The CDR3 DNA is TGCAGCGTTGGTCGGCTTTCGGAGACCCAGTACTTC.

This clonotype was picked up many times. The V and J genes are TRBV20-1 and TRBJ2-5; weak D call: TRBD1 (5 bases). CDR1 is DFQATT, CDR2 SNEGSKA, per germline (reference sequence). Trimming pared 0 bases from V and 3 bases from J, leaving 26 bases between. The CDR3 totals 19 residues. In nucleotides, the CDR3 is TGCAGTGCTAGAGATACGGGCTGGGGCCTGAATAATCCAGAAGAGACCCAGTACTTC. Its translation is CSARDTGWGLNNPEETQYF.

By frequency in the sample, this clonotype is medium-sized. The genes are TRBV2 and TRBJ1-5, with D perhaps matching TRBD1 (5 bases). The CDR3 is 15 residues long. Trimming removed 10 bases at V and 4 bases at J, with 20 bases between. Germline CDR1 is SNHLY and CDR2 is FYNNEI. The CDR3 loop reads CAIGRGAQVNQPQHF. For the CDR3, the DNA is TGTGCCATCGGACGAGGGGCACAGGTTAATCAGCCCCAGCATTTT.

By sample fraction, this clonotype is medium-sized. The chain uses TRBV6-5 and TRBJ1-2; possible D gene TRBD1, 5 bases. Germline V lookup: CDR1 MNHEY, CDR2 SVGAGI. The CDR3 spans 12 residues. The V end lost 6 bases, the J end lost 8 bases, and 13 bases lay between the germline ends. The CDR3, as DNA: TGTGCCAGCAGAGGGGTGTCCTCGGGCTACACCTTC. It specifies CASRGVSSGYTF.

This clonotype was picked up many times. This chain uses TRBV4-3 with TRBJ1-5; D is unresolved. The CDR3 spans 15 residues. Trimming removed 0 bases at V and 2 bases at J, with 8 bases between. CDR1 is LGHNA, CDR2 YSLEER, per germline. For the CDR3, the DNA is TGCGCCAGCAGCCAAGACGGACGGGGCAATCAGCCCCAGCATTTT. It is translated as CASSQDGRGNQPQHF.

This clonotype has a count of ten or more. The chain is built from TRBV27 and TRBJ1-5; D ambiguous. The germline V gene has CDR1 MNHEY and CDR2 SMNVEV (reference sequence). Trimming shortened V by 6 bases and J by 1 base, and 16 bases separated the two germline ends. The CDR3 is 16 amino acids. CDR3 sequence reads: CASSPYPGISNQPQHF. Written as DNA, the CDR3 is TGTGCCAGCAGCCCCTACCCGGGTATAAGCAATCAGCCCCAGCATTTT.